This is a list of T cell receptor beta chains from one sample in a study of T cell responses to AZD1222 COVID-19 vaccine. The method was immunoSEQ multiplex PCR; TCRdb's version includes in-frame clones alone and lacks a portion of them. The sample contains some 110,000 clones, around 91% of which appear only once. The sample consisted of peripheral blood, taken 28 days after the second AZD1222 dose. These receptors originate from an adult who received the AZD1222 COVID-19 vaccine. The CDR3 runs from the conserved cysteine through the conserved F or W. D genes are given only for firm matches. Rows give clone size only sometimes, using once, few, many, or a class for an expanded clone.

CDR3 protein	CDR3 DNA	V gene	clone size	J gene	D gene
CASSPSTDEQYF	TGTGCCAGCTCGCCTAGTACGGACGAGCAGTACTTC	TRBV18	once	TRBJ2-7	.
CASSQEGHYNEQFF	TGCGCCAGCAGCCAAGAAGGACACTACAATGAGCAGTTCTTC	TRBV4-1	.	TRBJ2-1	.
CASNAYSLNTEAFF	TGTGCCAGCAACGCCTACTCCTTGAACACTGAAGCTTTCTTT	TRBV9	few	TRBJ1-1	.
CASRVTSTNEKLFF	TGTGCCAGCAGAGTGACCTCAACTAATGAAAAACTGTTTTTT	TRBV5-5	.	TRBJ1-4	.
CASSLTSGGTYTGELFF	TGTGCCAGCAGCCTGACTAGCGGGGGGACCTACACCGGGGAGCTGTTTTTT	TRBV5-6	.	TRBJ2-2	TRBD2
CASSQDWGPGANVLTF	TGCGCCAGCAGCCAAGATTGGGGACCTGGGGCCAACGTCCTGACTTTC	TRBV4-1	.	TRBJ2-6	.
CASSQDRDYEQYF	TGTGCCAGCAGCCAAGATAGGGACTACGAGCAGTACTTC	TRBV4-2	.	TRBJ2-7	.
CASRDRGSGDEQFF	TGTGCCAGCCGGGACAGGGGCTCCGGGGATGAGCAGTTCTTC	TRBV18	.	TRBJ2-1	TRBD1
CASGSDILGYGYTF	TGTGCTAGTGGCTCCGACATCCTCGGCTATGGCTACACCTTC	TRBV12-5	.	TRBJ1-2	.
CASSPQVGGGNTEAFF	TGTGCCAGCAGTCCCCAGGTTGGGGGGGGGAACACTGAAGCTTTCTTT	TRBV6-2/TRBV6-3	few	TRBJ1-1	.
CASSYTGTGVFF	TGTGCCAGCAGTTACACCGGGACAGGGGTGTTCTTC	TRBV2	.	TRBJ2-1	TRBD1
CASSKRGGKNIQYF	TGTGCCAGTAGTAAAAGGGGGGGCAAAAACATTCAGTACTTC	TRBV19	once	TRBJ2-4	.
CAGLSGSTGNTIYF	TGTGCCGGGTTGTCGGGATCCACTGGAAACACCATATATTTT	TRBV30	.	TRBJ1-3	.
CATRSRKSYYEQYF	TGTGCCACTCGGTCACGGAAGAGTTACTACGAGCAGTACTTC	TRBV24-1	.	TRBJ2-7	.
CASSQEMGPGGGKLFF	TGTGCCAGCAGCCAAGAAATGGGGCCAGGCGGGGGAAAACTGTTTTTT	TRBV3-1/TRBV3-2	.	TRBJ1-4	.
CASSLTRDSYEQYF	TGCGCCAGCAGCTTGACGCGGGACAGCTACGAGCAGTACTTC	TRBV5-1	.	TRBJ2-7	.
CASSLASGRYSNQPQHF	TGTGCCAGCAGCTTAGCGTCAGGGCGTTATAGCAATCAGCCCCAGCATTTT	TRBV7-2	.	TRBJ1-5	.
CASSTSDTKQFF	TGTGCCAGTAGTACCTCGGACACGAAGCAGTTCTTC	TRBV19	.	TRBJ2-1	.
CASQTRTGPMNTEAFF	TGCGCCAGCCAGACCAGGACAGGGCCGATGAACACTGAAGCTTTCTTT	TRBV5-1	.	TRBJ1-1	TRBD1
CASSLAEGFPYEQYF	TGCGCCAGCAGCTTGGCTGAGGGGTTCCCCTACGAGCAGTACTTC	TRBV5-1	.	TRBJ2-7	.
CASSLGSSGYTF	TGTGCCAGCAGCTTGGGATCATCTGGCTACACCTTC	TRBV11-3	.	TRBJ1-2	.
CATEGGVNQPQHF	TGTGCCACGGAGGGGGGGGTCAATCAGCCCCAGCATTTT	TRBV24-1	.	TRBJ1-5	.
CASSRTENNQPQHF	TGTGCCAGCAGTCGGACGGAGAACAATCAGCCCCAGCATTTT	TRBV6-2/TRBV6-3	.	TRBJ1-5	.
CATTAGDQPQHF	TGTGCCACAACGGCGGGGGATCAGCCCCAGCATTTT	TRBV10-3	.	TRBJ1-5	.
CASRGQSTDTQYF	TGTGCCAGCAGGGGACAGTCCACAGATACGCAGTATTTT	TRBV12-3/TRBV12-4	.	TRBJ2-3	TRBD1
CASSATEGDQPQHF	TGTGCCAGCAGCGCCACTGAGGGTGATCAGCCCCAGCATTTT	TRBV5-5	.	TRBJ1-5	.
CASSEDRGFTGELFF	TGTGCCAGCAGTGAGGACAGGGGATTCACCGGGGAGCTGTTTTTT	TRBV2	once	TRBJ2-2	TRBD1
CASSLSMEMAEAFF	TGTGCCAGCAGCTTAAGTATGGAAATGGCTGAAGCTTTCTTT	TRBV7-9	.	TRBJ1-1	.
CAWSFGARPNYGYTF	TGTGCCTGGAGTTTTGGGGCCCGCCCTAACTATGGCTACACCTTC	TRBV30	few	TRBJ1-2	.
CASSPRGLAVGNTIYF	TGTGCCAGCAGCCCCAGGGGTCTGGCGGTTGGAAACACCATATATTTT	TRBV11-2	.	TRBJ1-3	.
CASSFSPSSSYEQYF	TGTGCCAGCAGTTTCAGTCCCTCTAGCTCCTACGAGCAGTACTTC	TRBV27	.	TRBJ2-7	.
CASSRQGEAYNEQFF	TGTGCCAGCAGCAGACAGGGGGAGGCCTACAATGAGCAGTTCTTC	TRBV6-5	.	TRBJ2-1	TRBD1
CASSQDLPASYEQYF	TGCGCCAGCAGCCAAGATCTTCCGGCCTCCTACGAGCAGTACTTC	TRBV4-1	.	TRBJ2-7	.
CASSLAPADTGTVYGYTF	TGCGCCAGCAGCCTGGCCCCCGCTGATACCGGGACAGTCTATGGCTACACCTTC	TRBV4-3	.	TRBJ1-2	TRBD1
CASSELYRGVDGYTF	TGTGCCAGCAGTGAATTGTACAGGGGAGTAGATGGCTACACCTTC	TRBV6-1	.	TRBJ1-2	TRBD1
CASSVGQGRTGELFF	TGTGCCAGCAGCGTGGGACAGGGGAGGACCGGGGAGCTGTTTTTT	TRBV6-4	.	TRBJ2-2	TRBD1
CASRPDSDTQYF	TGTGCCAGCAGACCTGACAGCGATACGCAGTATTTT	TRBV6-2/TRBV6-3	.	TRBJ2-3	.
CASSFPLEGGRFYEQYF	TGCGCCAGCAGCTTCCCGCTCGAGGGGGGTAGATTCTACGAGCAGTACTTC	TRBV5-1	once	TRBJ2-7	.
CASSLALGQPQHF	TGTGCCAGCAGCTTAGCACTGGGTCAGCCCCAGCATTTT	TRBV11-2	.	TRBJ1-5	.
CASSQDRETQYF	TGTGCCAGCAGCCAAGATCGCGAGACCCAGTACTTC	TRBV3-1/TRBV3-2	.	TRBJ2-5	.
CASSVFGAGELFF	TGTGCCAGCAGTGTGTTTGGAGCTGGGGAGCTGTTTTTT	TRBV6-4	.	TRBJ2-2	.
CASSRGSGNTIYF	TGTGCCAGCTCGCGGGGATCTGGAAACACCATATATTTT	TRBV18	.	TRBJ1-3	.
CASRGGTYNEQFF	TGTGCCAGCAGGGGGGGGACTTACAATGAGCAGTTCTTC	TRBV2	few	TRBJ2-1	TRBD2
CASRDDPGLEYEQYF	TGCGCCAGCAGGGACGATCCGGGACTCGAATACGAGCAGTACTTC	TRBV6-5	.	TRBJ2-7	.
CASSPGTGTYSPLHF	TGCGCCAGCAGCCCGGGGACAGGGACTTATTCACCCCTCCACTTT	TRBV5-1	.	TRBJ1-6	TRBD1
CASSLGQFNQPQHF	TGTGCCAGCAGCTTAGGACAGTTCAATCAGCCCCAGCATTTT	TRBV7-6	.	TRBJ1-5	.
CAWVPNSRGRATQYF	TGTGCCTGGGTTCCAAACTCGCGGGGGCGGGCGACCCAGTACTTC	TRBV30	few	TRBJ2-5	.
CASSQEVLAYEQYF	TGCGCCAGCAGCCAAGAAGTCCTAGCCTACGAGCAGTACTTC	TRBV4-3	.	TRBJ2-7	.
CAISGTGGGDEQYF	TGTGCCATCAGTGGGACAGGGGGCGGAGACGAGCAGTACTTC	TRBV10-3	.	TRBJ2-7	TRBD1
CSVTEAYEQYF	TGCAGCGTTACCGAAGCCTACGAGCAGTACTTC	TRBV29-1	.	TRBJ2-7	.
CASSAPSNYGYTF	TGTGCCAGCAGCGCCCCCAGTAACTATGGCTACACCTTC	TRBV9	.	TRBJ1-2	.
CASSLPGTGDLSEQYF	TGTGCCAGCAGCCTGCCCGGGACAGGGGACCTTTCGGAGCAGTACTTC	TRBV5-4	.	TRBJ2-7	TRBD1
CASSFVAEPGVEQFF	TGTGCCAGCAGCTTTGTGGCGGAGCCAGGTGTGGAGCAGTTCTTC	TRBV7-2	.	TRBJ2-1	.
CAWSVLSGAEQYF	TGTGCCTGGAGTGTACTGTCAGGCGCCGAGCAGTACTTC	TRBV30	.	TRBJ2-7	.
CASSEALGENSPLHF	TGTGCCAGCAGTGAAGCCTTGGGAGAGAATTCACCCCTCCACTTT	TRBV25-1	.	TRBJ1-6	.